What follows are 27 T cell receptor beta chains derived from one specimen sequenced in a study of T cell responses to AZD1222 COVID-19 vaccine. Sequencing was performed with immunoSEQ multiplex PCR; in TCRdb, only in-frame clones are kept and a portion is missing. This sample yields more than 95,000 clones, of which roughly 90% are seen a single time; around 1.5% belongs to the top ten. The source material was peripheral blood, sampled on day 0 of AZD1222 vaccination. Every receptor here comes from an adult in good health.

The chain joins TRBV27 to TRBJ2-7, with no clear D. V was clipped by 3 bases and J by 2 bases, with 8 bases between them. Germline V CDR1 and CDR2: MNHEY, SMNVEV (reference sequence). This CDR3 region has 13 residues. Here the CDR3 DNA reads TGTGCCAGCAGTTTGGGCAGAGCCTACGAGCAGTACTTC. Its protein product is CASSLGRAYEQYF.

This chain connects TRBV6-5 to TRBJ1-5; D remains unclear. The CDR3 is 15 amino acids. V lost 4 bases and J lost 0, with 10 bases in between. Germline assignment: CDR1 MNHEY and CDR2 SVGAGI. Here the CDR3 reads CASSSFQDSNQPQHF. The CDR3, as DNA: TGTGCCAGCAGTTCCTTCCAAGATAGCAATCAGCCCCAGCATTTT.

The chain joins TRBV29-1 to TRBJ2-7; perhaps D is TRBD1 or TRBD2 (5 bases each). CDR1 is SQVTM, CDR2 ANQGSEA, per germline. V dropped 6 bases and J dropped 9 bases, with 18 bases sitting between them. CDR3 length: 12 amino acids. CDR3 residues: CSVVDGALGQYF. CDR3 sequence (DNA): TGCAGCGTAGTCGACGGGGCCCTCGGGCAGTACTTC.

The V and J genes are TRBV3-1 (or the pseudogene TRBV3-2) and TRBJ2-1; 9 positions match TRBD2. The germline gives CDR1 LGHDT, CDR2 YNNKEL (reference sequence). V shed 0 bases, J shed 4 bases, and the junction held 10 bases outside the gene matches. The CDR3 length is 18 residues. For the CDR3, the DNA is TGTGCCAGCAGCCAAGATCTCCGACTAGCGGATTTATACAATGAGCAGTTCTTC. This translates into CASSQDLRLADLYNEQFF.

For the CDR3, the DNA is TGCAGCGTTGAATTACAGGGCTATGGCTACACCTTC. It encodes CSVELQGYGYTF. This chain connects TRBV29-1 to TRBJ1-2; a weak D match, TRBD1 (6 bases). Germline V gene sequence: CDR1 SQVTM, CDR2 ANQGSEA. The CDR3 extends over 12 amino acids. The germline V and J ends were trimmed by 2 bases and 4 bases, with 8 bases remaining between them.

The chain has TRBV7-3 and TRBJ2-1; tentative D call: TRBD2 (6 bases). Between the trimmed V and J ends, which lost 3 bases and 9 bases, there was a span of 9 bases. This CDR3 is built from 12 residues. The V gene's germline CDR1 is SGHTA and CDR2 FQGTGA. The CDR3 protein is CASSFPRGEQFF. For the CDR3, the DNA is TGTGCCAGCAGCTTCCCGCGGGGTGAGCAGTTCTTC.

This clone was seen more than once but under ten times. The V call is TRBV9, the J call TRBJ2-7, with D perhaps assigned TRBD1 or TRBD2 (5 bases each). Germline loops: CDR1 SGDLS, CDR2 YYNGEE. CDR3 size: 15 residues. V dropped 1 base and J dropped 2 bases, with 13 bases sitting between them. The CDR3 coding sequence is TGTGCCAGCAGCGTAACCGGGACGGCGACCTACGAGCAGTACTTC. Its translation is CASSVTGTATYEQYF. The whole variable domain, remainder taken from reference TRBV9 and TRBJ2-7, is DSGVTQTPKHLITATGQRVTLRCSPRSGDLSVYWYQQSLDQGLQFLIQYYNGEERAKGNILERFSAQQFPDLHSELNLSSLELGDSALYFCASSVTGTATYEQYFGPGTRLTVT.

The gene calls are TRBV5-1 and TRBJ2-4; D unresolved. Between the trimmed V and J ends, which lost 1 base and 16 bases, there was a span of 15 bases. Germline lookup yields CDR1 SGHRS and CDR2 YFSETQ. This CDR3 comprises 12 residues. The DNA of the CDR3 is TGCGCCAGCAGCTTGCCCGGCCCAGCTCGATACTTC. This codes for CASSLPGPARYF.

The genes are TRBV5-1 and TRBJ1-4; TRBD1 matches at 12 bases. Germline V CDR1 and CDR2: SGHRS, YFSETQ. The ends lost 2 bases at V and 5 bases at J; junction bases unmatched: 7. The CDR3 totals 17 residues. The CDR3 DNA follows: TGCGCCAGCAGCTTAGGGGACAGGGGGCGTGGGAATGAAAAACTGTTTTTT. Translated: CASSLGDRGRGNEKLFF.

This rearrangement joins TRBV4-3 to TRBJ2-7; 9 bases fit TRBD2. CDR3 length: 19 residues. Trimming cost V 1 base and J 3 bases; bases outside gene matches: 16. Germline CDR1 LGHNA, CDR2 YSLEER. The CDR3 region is CASSQAPGLAGGAGYEQYF. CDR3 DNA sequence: TGCGCCAGCAGCCAAGCCCCGGGACTAGCAGGGGGGGCGGGCTACGAGCAGTACTTC.

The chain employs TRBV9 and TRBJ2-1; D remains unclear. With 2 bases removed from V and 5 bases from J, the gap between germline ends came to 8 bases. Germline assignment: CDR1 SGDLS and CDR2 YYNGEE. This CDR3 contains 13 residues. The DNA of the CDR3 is TGTGCCAGCAGCGTCCTCGATAACAATGAGCAGTTCTTC. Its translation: CASSVLDNNEQFF.

The CDR3 reads CASSILAPSNEQFF. CDR3 coding DNA: TGTGCCAGCAGCATACTAGCGCCTTCCAATGAGCAGTTCTTC. The rearrangement uses TRBV7-9 and TRBJ2-1; 7 nucleotides agree with TRBD2. J lost 6 bases, V lost 5 bases, and 7 bases had no gene match. The germline CDR1 and CDR2 sequences are SEHNR and FQNEAQ (reference sequence). This CDR3 is 14 amino acids long.

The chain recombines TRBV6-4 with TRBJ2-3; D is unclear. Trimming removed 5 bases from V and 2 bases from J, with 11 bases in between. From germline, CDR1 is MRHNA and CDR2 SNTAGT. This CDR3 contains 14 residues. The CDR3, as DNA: TGTGCCAGCAGTCCTCAGAGTGTCACAGATACGCAGTATTTT. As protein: CASSPQSVTDTQYF.

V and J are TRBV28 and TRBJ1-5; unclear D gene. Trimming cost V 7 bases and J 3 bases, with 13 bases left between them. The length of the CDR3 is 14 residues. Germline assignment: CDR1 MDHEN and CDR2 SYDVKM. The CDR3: CASMYSRDNQPQHF. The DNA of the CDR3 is TGTGCCAGCATGTACAGTAGAGACAATCAGCCCCAGCATTTT.

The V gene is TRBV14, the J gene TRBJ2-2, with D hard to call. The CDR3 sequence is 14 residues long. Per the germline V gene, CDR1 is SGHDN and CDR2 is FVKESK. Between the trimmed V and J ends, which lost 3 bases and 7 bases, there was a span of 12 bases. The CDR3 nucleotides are TGTGCCAGCAGCCACCCCTTCGAGCTCGGGGAGCTGTTTTTT. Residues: CASSHPFELGELFF.

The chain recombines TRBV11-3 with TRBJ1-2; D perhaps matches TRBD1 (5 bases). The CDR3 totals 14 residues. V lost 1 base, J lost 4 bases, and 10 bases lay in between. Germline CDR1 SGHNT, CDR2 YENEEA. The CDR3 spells CASSLAGGVYGYTF. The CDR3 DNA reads TGTGCCAGCAGCTTAGCTGGGGGGGTCTATGGCTACACCTTC. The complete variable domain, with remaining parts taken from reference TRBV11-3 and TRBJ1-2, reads EAGVVQSPRYKIIEKKQPVAFWCNPISGHNTLYWYLQNLGQGPELLIRYENEEAVDDSQLPKDRFSAERLKGVDSTLKIQPAELGDSAVYLCASSLAGGVYGYTFGSGTRLTVV.

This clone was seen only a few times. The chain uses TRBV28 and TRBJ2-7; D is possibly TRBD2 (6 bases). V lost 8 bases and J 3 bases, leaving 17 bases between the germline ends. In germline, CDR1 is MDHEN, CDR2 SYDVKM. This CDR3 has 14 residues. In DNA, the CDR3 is TGTGCCAGCGCACCGGGACTGATCTTCTACGAGCAGTACTTC. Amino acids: CASAPGLIFYEQYF.

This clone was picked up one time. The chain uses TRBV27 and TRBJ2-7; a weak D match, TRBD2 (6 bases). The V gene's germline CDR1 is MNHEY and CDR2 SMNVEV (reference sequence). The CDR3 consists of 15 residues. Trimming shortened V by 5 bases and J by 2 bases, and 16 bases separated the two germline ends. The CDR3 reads CASSVTGSSTYEQYF. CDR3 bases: TGTGCCAGCAGTGTCACCGGGAGCTCGACCTACGAGCAGTACTTC.

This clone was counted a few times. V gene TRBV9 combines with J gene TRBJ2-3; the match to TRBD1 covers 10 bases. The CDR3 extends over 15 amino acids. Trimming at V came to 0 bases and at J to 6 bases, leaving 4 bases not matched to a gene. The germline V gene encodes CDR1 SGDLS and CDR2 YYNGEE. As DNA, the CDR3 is TGTGCCAGCAGCGTAGGACAGGGGGCAGGGGATACGCAGTATTTT. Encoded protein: CASSVGQGAGDTQYF.

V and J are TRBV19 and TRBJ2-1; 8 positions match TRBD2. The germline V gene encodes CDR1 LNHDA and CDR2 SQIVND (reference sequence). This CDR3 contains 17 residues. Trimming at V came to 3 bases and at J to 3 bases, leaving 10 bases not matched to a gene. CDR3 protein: CASSMELAVPFYNEQFF. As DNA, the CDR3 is TGTGCCAGTAGTATGGAACTAGCGGTACCTTTCTACAATGAGCAGTTCTTC. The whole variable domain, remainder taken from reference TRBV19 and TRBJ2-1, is DGGITQSPKYLFRKEGQNVTLSCEQNLNHDAMYWYRQDPGQGLRLIYYSQIVNDFQKGDIAEGYSVSREKKESFPLTVTSAQKNPTAFYLCASSMELAVPFYNEQFFGPGTRLTVL.

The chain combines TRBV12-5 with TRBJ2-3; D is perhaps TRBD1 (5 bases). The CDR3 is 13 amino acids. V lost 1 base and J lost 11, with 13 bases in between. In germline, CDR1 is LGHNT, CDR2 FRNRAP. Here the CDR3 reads CASGLAGADLQYF. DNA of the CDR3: TGTGCTAGTGGTTTGGCTGGGGCAGACCTGCAGTATTTT.

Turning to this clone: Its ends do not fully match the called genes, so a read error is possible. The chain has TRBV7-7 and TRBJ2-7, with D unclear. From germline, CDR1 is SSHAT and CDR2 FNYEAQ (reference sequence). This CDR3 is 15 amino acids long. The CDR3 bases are TGTGCTAGCAGCTTAGGGTCGGGTATCAGCTACGAGCAGTACTTC. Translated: CASSLGSGISYEQYF. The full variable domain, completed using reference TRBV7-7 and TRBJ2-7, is GAGVSQSPRYKVTKRGQDVTLRCDPISSHATLYWYQQALGQGPEFLTYFNYEAQPDKSGLPSDRFSAERPEGSISTLTIQRTEQRDSAMYRCASSLGSGISYEQYFGPGTRLTVT.

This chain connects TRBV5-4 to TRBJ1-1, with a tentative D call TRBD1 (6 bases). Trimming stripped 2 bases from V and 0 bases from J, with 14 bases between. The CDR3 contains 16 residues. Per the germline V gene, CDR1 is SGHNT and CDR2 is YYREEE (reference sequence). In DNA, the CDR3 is TGTGCCAGCAGCTTAAGACCGGACAGAGTGAACACTGAAGCTTTCTTT. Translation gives CASSLRPDRVNTEAFF.

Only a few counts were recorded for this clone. The CDR3 DNA reads as TGTGCCAGCAGCTTAGGGATTGGGGGGCTGGGGACCGAAGCTTTCTTT. It yields the protein CASSLGIGGLGTEAFF. This rearrangement joins TRBV7-2 to TRBJ1-1; tentative D call: TRBD1 (6 bases). Trimming stripped 1 base from V and 8 bases from J, with 20 bases between. The germline V gene encodes CDR1 SGHTA and CDR2 FQGNSA. This CDR3 region has 16 residues.

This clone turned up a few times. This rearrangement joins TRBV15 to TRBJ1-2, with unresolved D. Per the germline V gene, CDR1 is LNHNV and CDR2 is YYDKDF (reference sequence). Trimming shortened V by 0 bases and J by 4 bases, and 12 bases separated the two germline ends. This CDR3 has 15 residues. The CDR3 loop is CATSRDHAVFYGYTF. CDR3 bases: TGTGCCACCAGCAGAGATCATGCGGTTTTCTATGGCTACACCTTC.

CDR3 residues: CASSSLAREQYF. In DNA, the CDR3 is TGTGCCAGCAGCTCACTAGCGAGGGAGCAGTACTTC. The chain links TRBV7-9 to TRBJ2-7; 7 nucleotides match TRBD2. CDR1 and CDR2 (germline): SEHNR, FQNEAQ (reference sequence). Losses at the gene ends were 4 bases for V and 7 bases for J; bases not matched to a gene: 4. This CDR3 is built from 12 residues. The variable domain in full, completed from reference TRBV7-9 and TRBJ2-7, reads DTGVSQNPRHKITKRGQNVTFRCDPISEHNRLYWYRQTLGQGPEFLTYFQNEAQLEKSRLLSDRFSAERPKGSFSTLEIQRTEQGDSAMYLCASSSLAREQYFGPGTRLTVT.

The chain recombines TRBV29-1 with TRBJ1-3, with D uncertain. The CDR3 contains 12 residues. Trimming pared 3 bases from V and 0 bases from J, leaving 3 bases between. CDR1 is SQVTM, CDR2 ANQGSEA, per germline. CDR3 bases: TGCAGCGTTGAGAGCTCTGGAAACACCATATATTTT. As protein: CSVESSGNTIYF.